A selection of T cell receptor beta chains follows, all from one sample in a study of blood T cell repertoires in COVID-19. The protocol was immunoSEQ multiplex PCR, while the TCRdb copy is restricted to in-frame clones and leaves out a portion. The table records 180,000 or so clones, about 89% of them present only once. The material sequenced was peripheral blood. The source is a man in his sixties or seventies with acute or convalescent COVID-19. The CDR3 runs from the conserved cysteine through the conserved F or W. A D gene is named only where the DNA matches it firmly. Size values are once, few and many counts, or a class for expanded clones, and some rows have none.

TGTGCCAGCAGTCGACTCAGGGGGCGCGATACGCAGTATTTT,CASSRLRGRDTQYF,TRBJ2-3,TRBD1,-,TRBV6-5
TGTGCCAGCAGCGTGGGGGACTTTATCGGGGAGCTGTTTTTT,CASSVGDFIGELFF,TRBJ2-2,-,-,TRBV9
TGTGCCAGTAGTATCATTCCCCGTAGAGGCAGCATTCAAGAGACCCAGTACTTC,CASSIIPRRGSIQETQYF,TRBJ2-5,-,-,TRBV19
TGTGCCAGCAGTGACAGGGGACCAAAAGATACGCAGTATTTT,CASSDRGPKDTQYF,TRBJ2-3,TRBD1,-,TRBV27
TGTGCCAGCTCACCCGTCCGGGACAGTAATTCACCCCTCCACTTT,CASSPVRDSNSPLHF,TRBJ1-6,TRBD1,-,TRBV18
TGTGCCAGCAGTGGCGGGACCGGCTATAATTCACCCCTCCACTTT,CASSGGTGYNSPLHF,TRBJ1-6,-,-,TRBV28
TGTGCCAGCAGCCAAGCGGGGGCCCTCCACTTT,CASSQAGALHF,TRBJ1-6,-,few,TRBV3-1/TRBV3-2
TGTGCCAGCAGTCAAAATAGATCACCCCTCCACTTT,CASSQNRSPLHF,TRBJ1-6,-,-,TRBV5-4
TGTGCCAGCTCACCACGAACTAGTAGCTCCTACGAGCAGTACTTC,CASSPRTSSSYEQYF,TRBJ2-7,-,-,TRBV18
TGTGCCAGCAGCCAAGGGACAGGGACGAGTGGCTACACCTTC,CASSQGTGTSGYTF,TRBJ1-2,TRBD1,-,TRBV3-1/TRBV3-2
TGTGCCACCAGTGATTGGGGGCGCGGGGGGACAGATACGCAGTATTTT,CATSDWGRGGTDTQYF,TRBJ2-3,TRBD2,-,TRBV24-1
TGCAGTGCTAGTGTCTTTCGTGACAGGGAGCAAGGAGAGACCCAGTACTTC,CSASVFRDREQGETQYF,TRBJ2-5,TRBD1,-,TRBV20-1
TGTGCCAGCAGCTTGGACCCCCTCGTAAACCGGGGTGAGACCCAGTACTTC,CASSLDPLVNRGETQYF,TRBJ2-5,-,-,TRBV7-9
TGTGCCAGCAGCTTAGGGGGCGCGGGAAACACCATATATTTT,CASSLGGAGNTIYF,TRBJ1-3,-,-,TRBV7-2
TGTGCCAGCAGCTTAAAGGGTGGGGGCAGAGAAAAACTGTTTTTT,CASSLKGGGREKLFF,TRBJ1-4,-,few,TRBV7-9
TGCAGCGCCGGGACAGGGATATTGGCTGGAAACACCATATATTTT,CSAGTGILAGNTIYF,TRBJ1-3,TRBD1,few,TRBV29-1
TGTGCCAGCAGTTCCCTAGTGGATACCGAGCAGTACTTC,CASSSLVDTEQYF,TRBJ2-7,-,-,TRBV12-3/TRBV12-4
TGTGCCAGCAGTGAAAGCCTAGGCAGTGCGGAGACCCAGTACTTC,CASSESLGSAETQYF,TRBJ2-5,-,-,TRBV2
TGTGCCAGCAGCTTGACGGCTAGCCAAGAGACCCAGTACTTC,CASSLTASQETQYF,TRBJ2-5,-,-,TRBV5-6
TGTGCCAGCAGTGTCGAAACCCCCGGGACAGGGGGTTATGAGCAGTTCTTC,CASSVETPGTGGYEQFF,TRBJ2-1,TRBD1,-,TRBV6-1
TGTGCCAGCAGTGACCCGGGACAGGGAGGCTACAATGAGCAGTTCTTC,CASSDPGQGGYNEQFF,TRBJ2-1,TRBD1,-,TRBV25-1
TGTGCCAGCAGTTTCCTGGGAGGACATCAGCCCCAGCATTTT,CASSFLGGHQPQHF,TRBJ1-5,-,-,TRBV27
TGTGCCAGCAATCCAGGGGTTACTAACTATGGCTACACCTTC,CASNPGVTNYGYTF,TRBJ1-2,-,-,TRBV6-5
TGTGCCAGTAGTATAGTGGGGGCAGAGAACACTGAAGCTTTCTTT,CASSIVGAENTEAFF,TRBJ1-1,-,-,TRBV19
TGTGCCAGCTCCTCCACGGGGGGCCTAGCGCCTGGCAATGAGCAGTTCTTC,CASSSTGGLAPGNEQFF,TRBJ2-1,-,-,TRBV18
TGTGCCAGCAGCCAAGAATACGGATGGACGGCGGGGCCCCTGACGGAGCAGTTCTTC,CASSQEYGWTAGPLTEQFF,TRBJ2-1,-,once,TRBV14
TGCAGTGCTAGTTCCCCTAACAGGAACACTGAAGCTTTCTTT,CSASSPNRNTEAFF,TRBJ1-1,-,-,TRBV20-1
TGCAGCGTTGTAGGGGACCAAGAGACCCAGTACTTC,CSVVGDQETQYF,TRBJ2-5,-,-,TRBV29-1
TGTGCCAGCAGCGCCTCAGGGTTCAGTTCACCCCTCCACTTT,CASSASGFSSPLHF,TRBJ1-6,-,-,TRBV9
TGTGCCACCCCGGGGGACTCCTCTGGAAACACCATATATTTT,CATPGDSSGNTIYF,TRBJ1-3,-,-,TRBV28
TGTGCCAGCAGCCAGTCTAGCGGGGGTTGGGAGACCCAGTACTTC,CASSQSSGGWETQYF,TRBJ2-5,TRBD2,-,TRBV3-1/TRBV3-2
TGTGCCAGCAGCTTAGGGAGAGGGGATACGCAGTATTTT,CASSLGRGDTQYF,TRBJ2-3,-,-,TRBV7-2
TGTGCCAGCAGCGTAGGGATAGGGATGGACATCCCCAATGAGCAGTTCTTC,CASSVGIGMDIPNEQFF,TRBJ2-1,-,once,TRBV9
TGCGCCAGCAGCTTGTTGGAGGCCCGCTACAATGAGCAGTTCTTC,CASSLLEARYNEQFF,TRBJ2-1,-,-,TRBV5-1
TGCGCCAGCAGCTTGCTCCTAGCGGGGGCCTACGAGCAGTACTTC,CASSLLLAGAYEQYF,TRBJ2-7,TRBD2,-,TRBV5-1
TGTGCCAGCAGGGCGACACTTCAGCAAATGAACACTGAAGCTTTCTTT,CASRATLQQMNTEAFF,TRBJ1-1,-,few,TRBV2
TGTGCCAGCAGCCCCAGCGGGCACTCCTACAATGAGCAGTTCTTC,CASSPSGHSYNEQFF,TRBJ2-1,-,-,TRBV11-3
TGTGCCAGCAGCCAAGGGGAGGCGGGAGGCAATGAGCAGTTCTTC,CASSQGEAGGNEQFF,TRBJ2-1,TRBD2,-,TRBV4-2
TGTGCCAGCAGCCCCCATGGGGGGGCTAGTGAAAAACTGTTTTTT,CASSPHGGASEKLFF,TRBJ1-4,-,-,TRBV7-9
TGTGCCAGCAGCTTAGATCTCGGACAGTCCGGGTATCAGCCCCAGCATTTT,CASSLDLGQSGYQPQHF,TRBJ1-5,-,-,TRBV7-6
TGTGCCAGTAGTAGACAGGGGAGCAATCAGCCCCAGCATTTT,CASSRQGSNQPQHF,TRBJ1-5,TRBD1,-,TRBV19
TGTGCCAGCAGCTTGATGACAGGGGGTGAGCAGTACTTC,CASSLMTGGEQYF,TRBJ2-7,TRBD1,-,TRBV5-5
TGCGCCAGCAGCTTGGAAGGGGTAACTAATGAAAAACTGTTTTTT,CASSLEGVTNEKLFF,TRBJ1-4,-,-,TRBV5-1
TGTGCCAGCAGCTTAAGAGCGGGCCGATTCACCGGGGAGCTGTTTTTT,CASSLRAGRFTGELFF,TRBJ2-2,-,-,TRBV5-5
TGTGCCAGAAGCTTTACGGGGGACAGGGCAAGGGGGAGCAATCAGCCCCAGCATTTT,CARSFTGDRARGSNQPQHF,TRBJ1-5,TRBD1,-,TRBV5-3
TGCGCCAGCAGCTTGGGGGCGTACTATGGCTACACCTTC,CASSLGAYYGYTF,TRBJ1-2,-,-,TRBV5-1